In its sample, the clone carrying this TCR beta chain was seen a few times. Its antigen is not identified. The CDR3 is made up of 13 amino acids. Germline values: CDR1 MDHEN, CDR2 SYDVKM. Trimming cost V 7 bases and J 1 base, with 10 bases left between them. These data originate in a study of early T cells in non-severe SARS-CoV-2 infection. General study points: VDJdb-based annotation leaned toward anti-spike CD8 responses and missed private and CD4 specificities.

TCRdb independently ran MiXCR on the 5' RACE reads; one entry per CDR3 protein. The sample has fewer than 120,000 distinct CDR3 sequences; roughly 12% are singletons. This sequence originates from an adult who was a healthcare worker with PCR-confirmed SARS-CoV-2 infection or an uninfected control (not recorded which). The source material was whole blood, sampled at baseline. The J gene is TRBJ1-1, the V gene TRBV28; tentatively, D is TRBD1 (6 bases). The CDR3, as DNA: TGTGCCAGCATCCAACAGGGGAACACTGAAGCTTTCTTT. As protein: CASIQQGNTEAFF.